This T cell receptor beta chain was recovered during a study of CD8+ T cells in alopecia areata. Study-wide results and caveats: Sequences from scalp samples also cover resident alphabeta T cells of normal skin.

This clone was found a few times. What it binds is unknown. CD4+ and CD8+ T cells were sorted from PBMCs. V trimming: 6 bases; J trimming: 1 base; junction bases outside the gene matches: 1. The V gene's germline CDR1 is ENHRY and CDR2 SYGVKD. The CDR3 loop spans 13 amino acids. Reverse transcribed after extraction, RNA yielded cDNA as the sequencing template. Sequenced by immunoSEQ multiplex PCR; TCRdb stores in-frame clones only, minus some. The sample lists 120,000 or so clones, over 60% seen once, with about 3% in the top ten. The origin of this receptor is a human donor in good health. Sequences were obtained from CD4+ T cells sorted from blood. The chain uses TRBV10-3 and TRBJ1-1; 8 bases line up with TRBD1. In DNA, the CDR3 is TGTGCCATCAGGGGACAGGAGAACACTGAAGCTTTCTTT. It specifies CAIRGQENTEAFF.